The 14 T cell receptor beta chains below come from one sample, sequenced in a study of T cells in narcolepsy. Assay: immunoSEQ multiplex PCR; the TCRdb copy retains only in-frame clones and omits some. Here the sample spans more than 9,500 clones, around 94% being singletons. Sequencing was performed on CD45RA- memory CD4+ T cells from PBMCs. All receptors come from a human donor with narcolepsy.

This rearrangement joins TRBV6-1 to TRBJ1-2, with 10 bases that match TRBD1. The CDR3 is made up of 15 amino acids. Trimming at V came to 5 bases and at J to 9 bases, leaving 12 bases not matched to a gene. Germline V gene lookup returns CDR1 MNHNS and CDR2 SASEGT. The CDR3 protein is CASSSGDRGADSYTF. The CDR3 DNA sequence: TGTGCCAGCAGTTCTGGGGACAGGGGTGCTGATAGCTACACCTTC.

V gene TRBV5-1 combines with J gene TRBJ2-1, with D unresolved. This CDR3 comprises 13 residues. The germline V and J ends were trimmed by 2 bases and 4 bases, with 7 bases remaining between them. CDR1 is SGHRS and CDR2 is YFSETQ in the germline V gene. The CDR3 here is CASSLSGYNEQFF. DNA of the CDR3: TGCGCCAGCAGCTTATCCGGGTACAATGAGCAGTTCTTC.

The rearrangement uses TRBV28 and TRBJ2-5, with TRBD2 matching 8 bases. The CDR3 runs to 15 residues. The ends lost 7 bases at V and 2 bases at J; junction bases unmatched: 9. Germline V lookup: CDR1 MDHEN, CDR2 SYDVKM. This CDR3 is CASTPGGGRQETQYF. In DNA form, the CDR3 reads TGTGCCAGCACCCCCGGGGGGGGGCGGCAAGAGACCCAGTACTTC.

This chain uses TRBV2 with TRBJ2-7, with a weak D call TRBD2 (5 bases). CDR3 length equals 14 residues. The V gene's germline CDR1 is SNHLY and CDR2 FYNNEI. V gave up 8 bases and J gave up 2 bases, with 16 bases separating them. This CDR3 is CASVAADFTYEQYF. In DNA, the CDR3 is TGTGCCAGCGTGGCAGCGGATTTTACCTACGAGCAGTACTTC.

J is TRBJ2-5 and V is TRBV27, with D tentatively TRBD1 (6 bases). With the DNA end fitting TRBJ2-7 better, the J assignment may be wrong. Germline CDR1 MNHEY, CDR2 SMNVEV (reference sequence). CDR3 size: 14 residues. CDR3 region: CASTGLTGFYEQYF. The CDR3 DNA reads TGTGCCAGCACTGGTTTAACAGGGTTTTACGAGCAGTACTTC.

This clone is a singleton in its sample. The rearrangement uses TRBV12-5 and TRBJ2-1, with a tentative D call TRBD2 (5 bases). CDR3 length: 14 residues. Germline CDR1 reads LGHNT; CDR2 reads FRNRAP. The V end was cut by 4 bases, the J end by 9 bases, with 16 bases between. CDR3 bases: TGTGCTAGTGGTTCGGGTACGGGGTTTGCTGAGCAGTTCTTC. This encodes CASGSGTGFAEQFF.

The rearrangement links TRBV7-2 to TRBJ1-2; D not certain. V was shortened by 2 bases and J by 6 bases, with 13 bases between the two germline ends. The CDR3 extends over 14 amino acids. Germline V lookup: CDR1 SGHTA, CDR2 FQGNSA. CDR3 bases: TGTGCCAGCAGCTTAACCGGCAAGACCCATGGCTACACCTTC. Translation gives CASSLTGKTHGYTF.

This chain joins TRBV18 and TRBJ2-2, with D unclear. Germline-derived CDR1 and CDR2 are KGHSH and LQKENI. The CDR3 length is 15 residues. V was clipped by 6 bases and J by 2 bases, with 13 bases between them. CDR3 bases: TGTGCCAGCTCGGTGGACCCCATAAACACCGGGGAGCTGTTTTTT. Translation: CASSVDPINTGELFF.

The J gene is TRBJ2-3, the V gene TRBV14, with D possibly matching TRBD2 (6 bases). In germline, CDR1 is SGHDN, CDR2 FVKESK. V was trimmed by 8 bases and J by 2 bases, leaving 32 bases between them. The CDR3 spans 20 residues. The CDR3 reads CASRRPENLAPYLNTDTQYF. CDR3 nucleotides: TGTGCCAGCCGCCGGCCCGAGAACCTAGCGCCATACCTCAACACAGATACGCAGTATTTT.

This chain links TRBV5-8 with TRBJ2-7, with 7 nucleotides matching TRBD1. Germline assignment: CDR1 SGHTS and CDR2 YDEGEE. J was trimmed by 8 bases and V by 5 bases; bases with no gene match: 7. The CDR3 spans 12 residues. The CDR3 DNA reads TGTGCCAGCAGTTACAGGGGACCAAAGCAGTACTTC. Encoded protein: CASSYRGPKQYF.

The CDR3 DNA is TGTGCCAGCGGGCGGACAGGGGCGAGAGATACGCAGTATTTT. Its translation: CASGRTGARDTQYF. The chain recombines TRBV27 with TRBJ2-3, with 9 bases matching TRBD1. CDR1 is MNHEY and CDR2 is SMNVEV in the germline V gene (reference sequence). CDR3 size: 14 residues. Trimming cost V 8 bases and J 5 bases; bases outside gene matches: 8.

The chain recombines TRBV7-8 with TRBJ2-1, with D possibly TRBD2 on 6 matching bases. There are 13 residues in the CDR3. From germline, CDR1 is SGHVS and CDR2 FQNEAQ. The V and J ends lost 5 bases and 13 bases respectively, with 18 bases between them. The chain's CDR3 is CASSRPFRDSQFF. DNA for the CDR3: TGTGCCAGCAGCCGTCCATTCAGGGACTCCCAGTTCTTC.

This chain joins TRBV2 and TRBJ2-7, with 8 bases fitting TRBD2. The V and J ends lost 4 bases and 6 bases, in that order; junction bases with no gene match: 8. This CDR3 region has 14 residues. CDR1 SNHLY and CDR2 FYNNEI come from the germline V gene. The CDR3 loop reads CASSGNRREGEQYF. The CDR3 DNA sequence: TGTGCCAGCAGTGGAAACCGACGGGAGGGCGAGCAGTACTTC.

The chain couples TRBV18 to TRBJ1-2; D unresolved. This CDR3 has 14 residues. V lost 3 bases to trimming and J lost 2 bases, with 10 bases between them. CDR1 is KGHSH and CDR2 is LQKENI in the germline V gene. For the CDR3, the DNA is TGTGCCAGCTCACCGGGCCGAGAGAACTATGGCTACACCTTC. It yields the protein CASSPGRENYGYTF.